The rows below give T cell receptor beta chains drawn from one sample of a study of T cell changes during pregnancy in multiple sclerosis. TCRdb keeps only in-frame clones here, not all; method: immunoSEQ multiplex PCR. The sample has tens of thousands of clones, about nine tenths seen once. Here the sequenced sample was CD4+ T cells from peripheral blood mononuclear cells, taken in the second trimester of pregnancy. The receptors come from a female donor with multiple sclerosis, enrolled in a pregnancy study. Both conserved end residues are part of each CDR3. Fields, in order: V gene, D gene, clone size, J gene, CDR3 protein, CDR3 DNA. A D gene is named only where the DNA matches it firmly. The size field is filled for only some rows; it gives once, few, many or a size class.

v_call: TRBV29-1
d_call: -
clone_size: -
j_call: TRBJ2-7
cdr3_aa: CSVPNRGGQGPYEQYF
cdr3_nt: TGCAGCGTTCCTAACCGGGGGGGACAGGGCCCCTACGAGCAGTACTTC

v_call: TRBV7-3
d_call: TRBD2
clone_size: -
j_call: TRBJ2-5
cdr3_aa: CASSLGLAGGETQYF
cdr3_nt: TGTGCCAGCAGCTTGGGACTAGCGGGGGGAGAGACCCAGTACTTC

v_call: TRBV30
d_call: -
clone_size: -
j_call: TRBJ1-1
cdr3_aa: CAWSVTGGRTEAFF
cdr3_nt: TGTGCCTGGAGTGTAACCGGGGGAAGGACTGAAGCTTTCTTT

v_call: TRBV5-1
d_call: TRBD1
clone_size: -
j_call: TRBJ2-7
cdr3_aa: CASSPSRTGAYEQYF
cdr3_nt: TGCGCCAGCAGCCCCAGCAGGACAGGAGCCTACGAGCAGTACTTC

v_call: TRBV19
d_call: TRBD1
clone_size: -
j_call: TRBJ2-7
cdr3_aa: CASSISSGTGSYEQYF
cdr3_nt: TGTGCCAGTAGTATAAGTTCGGGGACAGGGTCCTACGAGCAGTACTTC

v_call: TRBV14
d_call: -
clone_size: -
j_call: TRBJ1-2
cdr3_aa: CASSQDRGRSYGYTF
cdr3_nt: TGTGCCAGCAGCCAAGACAGGGGAAGAAGCTATGGCTACACCTTC

v_call: TRBV7-9
d_call: TRBD1
clone_size: once
j_call: TRBJ2-7
cdr3_aa: CASNSGTDYEQYF
cdr3_nt: TGTGCCAGCAATAGTGGGACAGACTACGAGCAGTACTTC

v_call: TRBV11-2
d_call: TRBD1
clone_size: -
j_call: TRBJ1-1
cdr3_aa: CASTQGDRANTEAFF
cdr3_nt: TGTGCCAGCACCCAAGGGGACAGGGCAAACACTGAAGCTTTCTTT

v_call: TRBV7-9
d_call: -
clone_size: -
j_call: TRBJ2-6
cdr3_aa: CASSFATGTPGANVLTF
cdr3_nt: TGTGCCAGCAGCTTTGCCACAGGGACCCCTGGGGCCAACGTCCTGACTTTC

v_call: TRBV11-2
d_call: -
clone_size: -
j_call: TRBJ1-1
cdr3_aa: CASSYYGSEAFF
cdr3_nt: TGTGCCAGCAGTTACTATGGTAGTGAAGCTTTCTTT

v_call: TRBV30
d_call: -
clone_size: -
j_call: TRBJ2-3
cdr3_aa: CAWERSTQYF
cdr3_nt: TGTGCCTGGGAGAGATCTACGCAGTATTTT

v_call: TRBV2
d_call: TRBD2
clone_size: -
j_call: TRBJ2-7
cdr3_aa: CAIPRGVNPYEQYF
cdr3_nt: TGTGCCATCCCTCGGGGGGTAAACCCCTACGAGCAGTACTTC

v_call: TRBV9
d_call: -
clone_size: -
j_call: TRBJ2-7
cdr3_aa: CASSPGGSAEYEQYF
cdr3_nt: TGTGCCAGCAGCCCCGGTGGGTCGGCGGAGTACGAGCAGTACTTC

v_call: TRBV19
d_call: -
clone_size: -
j_call: TRBJ2-1
cdr3_aa: CASSDTRSSYNEQFF
cdr3_nt: TGTGCCTCATCCGATACGAGGAGCTCCTACAATGAGCAGTTCTTC

v_call: TRBV2
d_call: TRBD1
clone_size: -
j_call: TRBJ2-7
cdr3_aa: CASSAGTGPSYEQYF
cdr3_nt: TGTGCCAGCAGCGCCGGGACAGGGCCATCCTACGAGCAGTACTTC

v_call: TRBV21-1
d_call: -
clone_size: -
j_call: TRBJ1-1
cdr3_aa: CASATGTGNYGTEAFF
cdr3_nt: TGTGCCAGCGCGACCGGGACAGGAAATTATGGCACTGAAGCTTTCTTT

v_call: TRBV11-1
d_call: -
clone_size: once
j_call: TRBJ2-2
cdr3_aa: CASSFPSPGELFF
cdr3_nt: TGTGCCAGCAGCTTTCCGAGCCCCGGGGAGCTGTTTTTT

v_call: TRBV19
d_call: -
clone_size: -
j_call: TRBJ2-1
cdr3_aa: CASSKGDEQFF
cdr3_nt: TGTGCCAGTAGTAAAGGGGATGAGCAGTTCTTC

v_call: TRBV28
d_call: TRBD1
clone_size: -
j_call: TRBJ2-5
cdr3_aa: CASSPTGTAQETQYF
cdr3_nt: TGTGCCAGCAGTCCCACGGGGACAGCCCAAGAGACCCAGTACTTC

v_call: TRBV2
d_call: TRBD1
clone_size: -
j_call: TRBJ2-5
cdr3_aa: CASTGQQETQYF
cdr3_nt: TGTGCCAGCACGGGACAGCAAGAGACCCAGTACTTC

v_call: TRBV7-2
d_call: -
clone_size: few
j_call: TRBJ1-6
cdr3_aa: CASSSQGTGNSPLHF
cdr3_nt: TGTGCCAGCAGCTCTCAGGGGACGGGTAATTCACCCCTCCACTTT

v_call: TRBV4-1
d_call: -
clone_size: -
j_call: TRBJ2-3
cdr3_aa: CASSLNDRTDTQYF
cdr3_nt: TGCGCCAGCAGCCTAAATGACAGGACAGATACGCAGTATTTT

v_call: TRBV7-2
d_call: TRBD1
clone_size: -
j_call: TRBJ1-2
cdr3_aa: CASSPGTGVNYGYTF
cdr3_nt: TGTGCCAGCAGCCCAGGGACAGGGGTTAACTATGGCTACACCTTC

v_call: TRBV5-1
d_call: -
clone_size: -
j_call: TRBJ2-2
cdr3_aa: CASSLVSGGELFF
cdr3_nt: TGCGCCAGCAGCTTGGTTTCGGGCGGGGAGCTGTTTTTT

v_call: TRBV9
d_call: -
clone_size: -
j_call: TRBJ2-2
cdr3_aa: CASSVGGRDNTGELFF
cdr3_nt: TGTGCCAGCAGCGTAGGAGGCCGAGATAACACCGGGGAGCTGTTTTTT

v_call: TRBV18
d_call: TRBD2
clone_size: -
j_call: TRBJ2-3
cdr3_aa: CASSPFLAGGPVQDTQYF
cdr3_nt: TGTGCCAGCTCACCTTTCCTAGCGGGGGGGCCAGTTCAAGATACGCAGTATTTT

v_call: TRBV11-2
d_call: -
clone_size: -
j_call: TRBJ1-6
cdr3_aa: CASSLQATLHF
cdr3_nt: TGTGCCAGCAGCTTACAGGCCACCCTCCACTTT

v_call: TRBV7-8
d_call: -
clone_size: -
j_call: TRBJ2-1
cdr3_aa: CASSLLLGGEQFF
cdr3_nt: TGTGCCAGCAGCTTACTACTAGGTGGGGAGCAGTTCTTC

v_call: TRBV2
d_call: -
clone_size: -
j_call: TRBJ1-6
cdr3_aa: CASSESSPLHF
cdr3_nt: TGTGCCAGCAGTGAGAGTTCACCCCTCCACTTT

v_call: TRBV6-5
d_call: -
clone_size: few
j_call: TRBJ1-2
cdr3_aa: CASSFDHSNYGYTF
cdr3_nt: TGTGCCAGCAGTTTCGATCACAGTAACTATGGCTACACCTTC

v_call: TRBV18
d_call: TRBD1
clone_size: -
j_call: TRBJ1-5
cdr3_aa: CASSTATQGDQPQHF
cdr3_nt: TGTGCCAGCTCAACCGCGACCCAGGGGGATCAGCCCCAGCATTTT

v_call: TRBV4-3
d_call: -
clone_size: -
j_call: TRBJ1-1
cdr3_aa: CASSRGQNTEAFF
cdr3_nt: TGCGCCAGCAGCCGCGGACAGAACACTGAAGCTTTCTTT

v_call: TRBV2
d_call: -
clone_size: -
j_call: TRBJ2-7
cdr3_aa: CASSEGLNSYEQYF
cdr3_nt: TGTGCCAGCAGTGAGGGGCTAAATTCCTACGAGCAGTACTTC

v_call: TRBV19
d_call: -
clone_size: -
j_call: TRBJ1-2
cdr3_aa: CASSIVRDQGYGYTF
cdr3_nt: TGTGCCAGTAGTATCGTCCGGGATCAAGGCTATGGCTACACCTTC

v_call: TRBV11-3
d_call: TRBD2
clone_size: once
j_call: TRBJ2-3
cdr3_aa: CASSLEGTSGGPRKTQYF
cdr3_nt: TGTGCCAGCAGCTTAGAAGGTACTAGCGGGGGGCCCCGGAAAACGCAGTATTTT

v_call: TRBV7-6
d_call: TRBD1
clone_size: -
j_call: TRBJ2-5
cdr3_aa: CASSSGTVETQYF
cdr3_nt: TGTGCCAGCAGCTCCGGGACAGTCGAGACCCAGTACTTC

v_call: TRBV7-8
d_call: -
clone_size: -
j_call: TRBJ1-6
cdr3_aa: CASRSNSGSPLHF
cdr3_nt: TGTGCCAGCAGGTCCAACTCCGGTTCACCCCTCCACTTT

v_call: TRBV19
d_call: TRBD2
clone_size: -
j_call: TRBJ2-3
cdr3_aa: CASSSTSGGQKSSTDTQYF
cdr3_nt: TGTGCCAGTAGCTCGACTAGCGGGGGCCAAAAATCTAGCACAGATACGCAGTATTTT

v_call: TRBV6-5
d_call: -
clone_size: -
j_call: TRBJ1-2
cdr3_aa: CASSYGSQLEGYTF
cdr3_nt: TGTGCCAGCAGTTATGGGAGCCAGTTGGAGGGCTACACCTTC

v_call: TRBV4-3
d_call: -
clone_size: -
j_call: TRBJ2-3
cdr3_aa: CASSQEGLGLGTDTQYF
cdr3_nt: TGCGCCAGCAGCCAAGAAGGCCTGGGACTTGGCACAGATACGCAGTATTTT

v_call: TRBV6-5
d_call: TRBD1
clone_size: -
j_call: TRBJ1-1
cdr3_aa: CASSPPQGANHDAFF
cdr3_nt: TGTGCCAGCAGCCCCCCGCAGGGGGCGAATCATGACGCTTTCTTT

v_call: TRBV2
d_call: -
clone_size: -
j_call: TRBJ1-5
cdr3_aa: CASTRPAGDRNQPQHF
cdr3_nt: TGTGCCAGCACCCGCCCGGCGGGGGATCGCAATCAGCCCCAGCATTTT

v_call: TRBV27
d_call: TRBD1
clone_size: few
j_call: TRBJ2-5
cdr3_aa: CASSDRGKETQYF
cdr3_nt: TGTGCCAGCAGTGACAGGGGGAAAGAGACCCAGTACTTC

v_call: TRBV19
d_call: -
clone_size: once
j_call: TRBJ2-1
cdr3_aa: CASSINSSPSSYNEQFF
cdr3_nt: TGTGCCAGTAGTATCAACTCGTCACCTAGTTCTTACAATGAGCAGTTCTTC

v_call: TRBV11-1
d_call: TRBD1
clone_size: -
j_call: TRBJ2-7
cdr3_aa: CASSFNRDSSYEQYF
cdr3_nt: TGTGCCAGCAGCTTCAACCGGGACAGCTCCTACGAGCAGTACTTC

v_call: TRBV6-1
d_call: -
clone_size: few
j_call: TRBJ1-5
cdr3_aa: CASSPEAGLHF
cdr3_nt: TGTGCCAGCAGTCCAGAAGCAGGGTTGCATTTT

v_call: TRBV6-1
d_call: TRBD1
clone_size: -
j_call: TRBJ1-5
cdr3_aa: CASARQGDQPQHF
cdr3_nt: TGTGCCAGCGCTAGACAGGGGGATCAGCCCCAGCATTTT

v_call: TRBV5-8
d_call: TRBD1
clone_size: -
j_call: TRBJ2-5
cdr3_aa: CASSGFRQGVGETQYF
cdr3_nt: TGTGCCAGCAGCGGCTTTCGGCAGGGGGTTGGGGAGACCCAGTACTTC

v_call: TRBV30
d_call: TRBD2
clone_size: -
j_call: TRBJ2-5
cdr3_aa: CAWSVRSGGAVETQYF
cdr3_nt: TGTGCCTGGAGTGTACGAAGCGGGGGGGCGGTAGAGACCCAGTACTTC

v_call: TRBV19
d_call: TRBD2
clone_size: -
j_call: TRBJ2-3
cdr3_aa: CASRGTSGAPMDTQYF
cdr3_nt: TGTGCCAGTAGAGGGACTAGCGGGGCTCCCATGGATACGCAGTATTTT

v_call: TRBV28
d_call: -
clone_size: -
j_call: TRBJ1-5
cdr3_aa: CASSVDQPQHF
cdr3_nt: TGTGCCAGCAGCGTCGATCAGCCCCAGCATTTT

v_call: TRBV7-9
d_call: TRBD2
clone_size: -
j_call: TRBJ2-2
cdr3_aa: CASSSLRLAGDTGELFF
cdr3_nt: TGTGCCAGCAGCTCCCTAAGGCTAGCGGGAGACACCGGGGAGCTGTTTTTT

v_call: TRBV5-1
d_call: TRBD1
clone_size: -
j_call: TRBJ1-2
cdr3_aa: CASSSDRGSFGYTF
cdr3_nt: TGCGCCAGCAGCTCAGACAGGGGGAGTTTTGGCTACACCTTC